A single sample is the source of the 17 T cell receptor beta chains below, sequenced in a study of human T cells and chemical hapten exposure. One entry per CDR3 protein, called by TCRdb with MiXCR from the RACE reads. Here the sample spans about 360,000 distinct CDR3 sequences, under 8% being singletons. Indicated time point: patch test 1, 2 weeks after DPC sensitization. Treatment of the sample: therapeutic diphenylcyclopropenone sensitization with weekly scalp DPC. The specimen was whole blood, collected in connection with sensitization to the hapten diphenylcyclopropenone (DPC). All receptors derive from a woman aged 18-30 years with alopecia areata. Some clones in this sample may be carry-over from other donors' samples.

The J gene is TRBJ1-5, the V gene TRBV9, with D uncertain. Germline loops: CDR1 SGDLS, CDR2 YYNGEE. Trimming took off 0 bases at V and 6 bases at J, with 7 bases between the two ends. The CDR3 has 13 amino acids. CDR3 nucleotide sequence: TGTGCCAGCAGCGTAGACGTTGGTCAGCCCCAGCATTTT. Translation: CASSVDVGQPQHF.

This clonotype was observed at least ten times. The chain carries TRBV29-1 and TRBJ2-3, with TRBD2 identical over 10 bases. Germline values: CDR1 SQVTM, CDR2 ANQGSEA. V lost 3 bases, J lost 4 bases, and 7 bases stayed unmatched. There are 15 residues in the CDR3. CDR3 in DNA: TGCAGCGTTGACGAACTAGCGGGGACTTCAGATACGCAGTATTTT. Translated, it gives CSVDELAGTSDTQYF.

The rearrangement links TRBV2 to TRBJ2-5; no clear D gene. The CDR3 has 11 amino acids. Trimming took 8 bases from V and 4 from J, leaving 8 bases between them. Per germline, CDR1 SNHLY and CDR2 FYNNEI. The CDR3 sequence: CASALGETQYF. The CDR3 DNA follows: TGTGCCAGCGCCCTTGGAGAGACCCAGTACTTC.

This clonotype was seen only a few times. The chain uses TRBV5-1 and TRBJ1-5; a weak D match, TRBD1 (5 bases). Trimming removed 0 bases from V and 5 bases from J, with 9 bases in between. CDR3 length: 14 residues. Looked up from germline, CDR1 is SGHRS and CDR2 is YFSETQ. The CDR3, as DNA: TGCGCCAGCAGCTTGGGGGAACAGGATCAGCCCCAGCATTTT. It translates to CASSLGEQDQPQHF.

The chain couples TRBV28 to TRBJ2-5; 9 bases align to TRBD1. The V gene's germline CDR1 is MDHEN and CDR2 SYDVKM. The V segment lost 7 bases and the J segment 3 bases; nucleotides outside the gene matches: 12. The CDR3 runs to 16 residues. The CDR3 coding sequence is TGTGCCAGCATCGGAGTTAGACAGGGGGTTGAAGAGACCCAGTACTTC. Translated, it gives CASIGVRQGVEETQYF.

The sample holds a few counts of this clonotype. The chain joins TRBV18 to TRBJ2-1; weak D call: TRBD1 (6 bases). Trimming left V 3 bases short and J 0 bases short, with 9 bases between. The CDR3 length is 15 residues. From germline, CDR1 is KGHSH and CDR2 LQKENI. The CDR3 sequence: CASSPDSPSYNEQFF. The CDR3 DNA follows: TGTGCCAGCTCACCGGACAGCCCCTCCTACAATGAGCAGTTCTTC.

As to this clonotype: The germline gene is not matched at one end of the junction; a read error may be the cause. This sequence joins TRBV28 and TRBJ2-3, with D unclear. From germline, CDR1 is MDHEN and CDR2 SYDVKM. The CDR3 has 11 residues. CDR3 protein: CAGSFTDTQYF. CDR3 nucleotide sequence: TGTGCCGGCAGTTTTACAGATACGCAGTATTTT.

Worth noting for this clonotype: A read error may account for a junction end that differs from germline. The J gene is TRBJ2-1, the V gene TRBV28, with unresolved D. Germline-derived CDR1 and CDR2 are MDHEN and SYDVKM. The CDR3 spans 11 residues. The CDR3 reads CASSLPAGLYF. The DNA of the CDR3 is TGTGCCAGCAGTTTACCGGCAGGTTTGTACTTC.

This clonotype came up a few times. The chain couples TRBV4-3 to TRBJ2-2; TRBD1 aligns across 7 bases. In germline, CDR1 is LGHNA, CDR2 YSLEER. The CDR3 runs to 14 residues. After removal of 4 bases from V and 7 bases from J, the junction contained 6 bases not matched to a gene. CDR3 DNA sequence: TGCGCCAGCAGCCCCTCCAGGGGGTACGGGGAGCTGTTTTTT. Its protein is CASSPSRGYGELFF.

There are many counts of this clonotype. The gene calls are TRBV20-1 and TRBJ1-5; a weak D match, TRBD1 (5 bases). Germline V gene data show CDR1 as DFQATT and CDR2 as SNEGSKA (reference sequence). This CDR3 is 15 amino acids long. The V gene lost 3 bases and the J gene lost 2 bases, with 14 bases spanning the gap. CDR3 amino acids: CSASEAAGRNQPQHF. The DNA for the CDR3 is TGCAGTGCTAGTGAGGCGGCAGGGCGCAATCAGCCCCAGCATTTT.

The table lists this clonotype with a few counts. The chain couples TRBV27 to TRBJ2-7; a possible D gene is TRBD2 (6 bases). Trimming left V 3 bases short and J 2 bases short, with 11 bases between. Germline-derived CDR1 and CDR2 are MNHEY and SMNVEV (reference sequence). This CDR3 has 14 residues. The CDR3 region has the DNA TGTGCCAGCAGTTTCAGACGGGGGACCTACGAGCAGTACTTC. Translation: CASSFRRGTYEQYF.

The chain employs TRBV11-2 and TRBJ2-1; 8 bases are shared with TRBD2. CDR1 SGHAT and CDR2 FQNNGV come from the germline V gene. The V gene end was trimmed by 1 base and the J gene end by 6 bases; junction bases not matched to a gene: 14. The CDR3 covers 18 residues. CDR3 amino acids: CASSLAPQVAGGLNEQFF. Here the CDR3 DNA reads TGTGCCAGCAGCTTAGCCCCTCAGGTTGCGGGGGGCCTCAATGAGCAGTTCTTC. Complete variable domain (other parts from reference TRBV11-2 and TRBJ2-1): EAGVAQSPRYKIIEKRQSVAFWCNPISGHATLYWYQQILGQGPKLLIQFQNNGVVDDSQLPKDRFSAERLKGVDSTLKIQPAKLEDSAVYLCASSLAPQVAGGLNEQFFGPGTRLTVL.

This clonotype appeared many times. This chain connects TRBV6-2 or TRBV6-3 to TRBJ2-7; a possible D gene is TRBD1 (5 bases). Germline loops: CDR1 MNHEY, CDR2 SVGEGT. The V gene lost 2 bases and the J gene lost 5 bases, with 19 bases spanning the gap. The CDR3 is 16 amino acids. In DNA form, the CDR3 reads TGTGCCAGCAGTTACAGGGGTCATGTGTCTTCGGACGAGCAGTACTTC. Amino acid sequence: CASSYRGHVSSDEQYF.

This clonotype was recorded at least ten times. This chain links TRBV24-1 with TRBJ2-6; D is possibly TRBD1 or TRBD2 (5 bases each). Germline V CDR1 and CDR2: KGHDR, SFDVKD. CDR3 length: 14 amino acids. The V end lost 9 bases, the J end lost 1 base, and 9 bases lay between the germline ends. CDR3 DNA sequence: TGTGCCACCTCGAGGGGTTCTGGGGCCAACGTCCTGACTTTC. Amino acids: CATSRGSGANVLTF.

V usage is TRBV12-3 or TRBV12-4 and J usage is TRBJ2-3; D is unresolved. With 0 bases removed from V and 1 base from J, the gap between germline ends came to 11 bases. This CDR3 has 16 residues. CDR3 bases: TGTGCCAGCAGTTTAGCGGGATCAGCAGGCACAGATACGCAGTATTTT. Protein sequence: CASSLAGSAGTDTQYF.

A word on this clonotype: Possible read error: a much larger clone is one base away. This chain uses TRBV6-1 with TRBJ2-6; 9 bases are a match to TRBD1. The CDR3 extends over 19 amino acids. Germline loops: CDR1 MNHNS, CDR2 SASEGT. The CDR3 bases are TGTGCCGGCAGACAGAAACCGGGACAGGGCCCACCTGGGGCCAACGTCCTGACTTTC. Protein product: CAGRQKPGQGPPGANVLTF.

The chain employs TRBV15 and TRBJ2-1, with 7 bases identical to TRBD2. The CDR3 spans 15 residues. Germline CDR1 is LNHNV and CDR2 is YYDKDF (reference sequence). After removal of 5 bases from V and 7 bases from J, the junction contained 11 bases not matched to a gene. CDR3 sequence reads: CATSPRAGNRNEQFF. In nucleotides, the CDR3 is TGTGCCACCAGCCCTCGAGCGGGGAACCGAAATGAGCAGTTCTTC.